The following is a TCR beta chain sequence with its context. This sample was taken from a study of T cells expressing NK-cell markers. About the study: The authors derived TCR beta repertoires from sorted CD3+CD56+NKG2C+, CD3+CD56+NKG2C- and CD3+CD56-NKG2C+ T cells. The study sequenced eight donors, seven HCMV-seropositive and one seronegative.

UMI-tagged 5'RACE template switching yielded the TCR beta cDNA. TCRdb re-called the 5' RACE reads and catalogs CDR3 proteins one per entry, DNA excluded. The listing contains approximately 420,000 distinct CDR3 sequences. The germline V gene has CDR1 SGHVS and CDR2 FNYEAQ. This CDR3 is built from 13 residues. The rearrangement uses TRBV7-6 and TRBJ2-2. This receptor was obtained from a woman aged 50 to 60 in good health. Sequenced material: blood T cells: a sorted CD56 or NKG2C T cell subset, CD4+ or CD8+ T cells, or bulk PBMC T cells (not recorded which). The CDR3 spells CASSSLATGELFF.